Listed below are T cell receptor beta chains from one sample, sequenced in a study of cytomegalovirus exposure and HLA in healthy donors. Profiled with immunoSEQ multiplex PCR; TCRdb holds only in-frame clones, not every one. The sample holds approximately 190,000 clones, more than 75% seen once. Input material: PBMCs. The receptors derive from a woman in her forties or fifties in good health and CMV-seropositive. CDR3s include the opening cysteine and the closing phenylalanine or tryptophan. Each record gives: V gene, J gene, clone size, D gene, CDR3 DNA, CDR3 protein. The D gene is left open where the match is weak. A row's size may be missing; if present it is once, few, many or a size class.

V: TRBV28; J: TRBJ1-5; size: .; D: TRBD1; DNA: TGTGCCAGCAGTCCAGGACAGGGGTGGGATAGCAATCAGCCCCAGCATTTT; CDR3: CASSPGQGWDSNQPQHF
V: TRBV7-2; J: TRBJ2-1; size: .; D: .; DNA: TGTGCCAGCAGCTTAGGGTCTGGCCGTTACAATGAGCAGTTCTTC; CDR3: CASSLGSGRYNEQFF
V: TRBV5-6; J: TRBJ2-5; size: .; D: TRBD1; DNA: TGTGCCAGCAGCTTTCAACAGGGGTTAGAGACCCAGTACTTC; CDR3: CASSFQQGLETQYF
V: TRBV7-9; J: TRBJ2-7; size: .; D: .; DNA: TGTGCCAGCATCACAACCTCACTCGGACAGATCGCCTACGAGCAGTACTTC; CDR3: CASITTSLGQIAYEQYF
V: TRBV19; J: TRBJ2-2; size: .; D: TRBD1; DNA: TGTGCCAGTAGTAATCGACAGGGGGCATTGGCCGGGGAGCTGTTTTTT; CDR3: CASSNRQGALAGELFF
V: TRBV30; J: TRBJ2-7; size: .; D: TRBD1; DNA: TGTGCCTGGAGCCCCGGACAGGGGAGGCAGAATGAGCAGTACTTC; CDR3: CAWSPGQGRQNEQYF
V: TRBV6-1; J: TRBJ2-1; size: few; D: TRBD2; DNA: TGTGCCAGCAAGGGGGCGGGGGGGAATAATGAGCAGTTCTTC; CDR3: CASKGAGGNNEQFF
V: TRBV7-9; J: TRBJ2-3; size: .; D: TRBD1; DNA: TGTGCCAGCAGCTTAGGGGGGGACAGGCGGGATACGCAGTATTTT; CDR3: CASSLGGDRRDTQYF
V: TRBV29-1; J: TRBJ2-7; size: .; D: .; DNA: TGCGGCGCCGAACAGGGACCCTACGAGCAGTACTTC; CDR3: CGAEQGPYEQYF
V: TRBV4-2; J: TRBJ2-3; size: once; D: .; DNA: TGTGCCAGCAGCCAAAGCCCACTTGGCGGCGACACAGATACGCAGTATTTT; CDR3: CASSQSPLGGDTDTQYF
V: TRBV30; J: TRBJ2-1; size: .; D: TRBD2; DNA: TGTGCCTGGAGTGTAGGGCGGGGGGCCTTAAATGAGCAGTTCTTC; CDR3: CAWSVGRGALNEQFF
V: TRBV5-6; J: TRBJ2-5; size: .; D: TRBD1; DNA: TGTGCCAGCAGCCTATGGACAGGGTCGGAGACCCAGTACTTC; CDR3: CASSLWTGSETQYF
V: TRBV28; J: TRBJ1-1; size: .; D: TRBD1; DNA: TGTGCCAGCAACTCCGGGACAGGCTTTTACACTGAAGCTTTCTTT; CDR3: CASNSGTGFYTEAFF
V: TRBV7-3; J: TRBJ1-6; size: .; D: .; DNA: TGTGCCAGCAGCTTAAAGGGAGGGAATTCACCCCTCCACTTT; CDR3: CASSLKGGNSPLHF
V: TRBV19; J: TRBJ1-2; size: .; D: .; DNA: TGTGCCAGTAGTACAACCACCTACATGGGCAACACCTTC; CDR3: CASSTTTYMGNTF
V: TRBV7-2; J: TRBJ2-1; size: .; D: .; DNA: TGTGCCAGCAGGCGCAAAGTGCCGGGTGTAGGGGAATCCTACAATGAGCAGTTCTTC; CDR3: CASRRKVPGVGESYNEQFF
V: TRBV19; J: TRBJ1-2; size: .; D: .; DNA: TGTGCCAGTAGTACGGACAGAAACTATGGCTACACCTTC; CDR3: CASSTDRNYGYTF
V: TRBV7-9; J: TRBJ2-3; size: once; D: TRBD2; DNA: TGTTCCAGCATGCTTGGGGGGGGGATGACAGATACGCAGTATTTT; CDR3: CSSMLGGGMTDTQYF
V: TRBV19; J: TRBJ1-5; size: .; D: TRBD1; DNA: TGTGCCAGTAGCGCCCCCGGACAGGGTTCCAATCAGCCCCAGCATTTT; CDR3: CASSAPGQGSNQPQHF
V: TRBV29-1; J: TRBJ1-1; size: few; D: .; DNA: TGCAGCGTTGGACGGGGGGGAGGGACTGAAGCTTTCTTT; CDR3: CSVGRGGGTEAFF
V: TRBV5-1; J: TRBJ2-7; size: .; D: TRBD1; DNA: TGCGCCAGCAGCTTGGCGGGACAGTCCTACGAGCAGTACTTC; CDR3: CASSLAGQSYEQYF
V: TRBV11-2; J: TRBJ1-2; size: .; D: .; DNA: TGTGCCAGCAGCCCCCAGGGGTGGGATGGCTACACCTTC; CDR3: CASSPQGWDGYTF
V: TRBV6-1; J: TRBJ2-1; size: .; D: TRBD2; DNA: TGTGCCAGCAGTGAATTTCAACTAGCGGGGGGGGGTGAGCAGTTCTTC; CDR3: CASSEFQLAGGGEQFF
V: TRBV7-8; J: TRBJ1-3; size: .; D: .; DNA: TGTGCCAGCAATGCAGGACTCGGAAACACCATATATTTT; CDR3: CASNAGLGNTIYF
V: TRBV10-3; J: TRBJ2-3; size: once; D: .; DNA: TGTGCCATCAGTGTTCGGCAGGGCGAATATAGTAGAGATACGCAGTATTTT; CDR3: CAISVRQGEYSRDTQYF
V: TRBV7-2; J: TRBJ1-2; size: .; D: .; DNA: TGTGCCAGCAGCCTACTTGACAGGTCTAACTATGGCTACACCTTC; CDR3: CASSLLDRSNYGYTF
V: TRBV6-5; J: TRBJ1-1; size: few; D: .; DNA: TGTGCCAGCAATTCCGGACTAGGAGCTTTCTTT; CDR3: CASNSGLGAFF
V: TRBV11-2; J: TRBJ1-5; size: .; D: .; DNA: TGTGCCAGCAGCTTAATGGGAGGGCGGGGGCAGCCCCAGCATTTT; CDR3: CASSLMGGRGQPQHF
V: TRBV7-3; J: TRBJ2-7; size: .; D: TRBD2; DNA: TGTGCCAGCAGCTTAACGGGCGGGGGGGGCTCCTACGAGCAGTACTTC; CDR3: CASSLTGGGGSYEQYF
V: TRBV27; J: TRBJ2-2; size: .; D: TRBD1; DNA: TGTGCCACCTCACAGGGGGCGTACACCGGGGAGCTGTTTTTT; CDR3: CATSQGAYTGELFF
V: TRBV4-1; J: TRBJ1-6; size: .; D: .; DNA: TGTGCCAGCAGCCAAGGCTCACAGGGAAATTCACCCCTCCACTTT; CDR3: CASSQGSQGNSPLHF